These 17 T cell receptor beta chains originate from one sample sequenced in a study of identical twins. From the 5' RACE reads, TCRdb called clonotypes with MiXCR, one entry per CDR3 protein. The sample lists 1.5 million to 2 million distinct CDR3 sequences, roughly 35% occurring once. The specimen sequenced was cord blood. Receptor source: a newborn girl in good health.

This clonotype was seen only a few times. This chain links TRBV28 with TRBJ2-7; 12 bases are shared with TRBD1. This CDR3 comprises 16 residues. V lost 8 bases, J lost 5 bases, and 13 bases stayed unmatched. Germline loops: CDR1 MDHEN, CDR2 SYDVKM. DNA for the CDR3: TGTGCCAGCCGCCCAGAGGGACAGGGGGCGTCTGACGAGCAGTACTTC. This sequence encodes CASRPEGQGASDEQYF.

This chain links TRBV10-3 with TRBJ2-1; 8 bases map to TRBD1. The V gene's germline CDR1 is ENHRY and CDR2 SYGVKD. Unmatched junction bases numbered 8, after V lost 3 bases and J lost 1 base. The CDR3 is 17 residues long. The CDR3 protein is CAISDPGTGGSYNEQFF. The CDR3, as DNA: TGTGCCATCAGTGATCCCGGTACAGGGGGATCCTACAATGAGCAGTTCTTC.

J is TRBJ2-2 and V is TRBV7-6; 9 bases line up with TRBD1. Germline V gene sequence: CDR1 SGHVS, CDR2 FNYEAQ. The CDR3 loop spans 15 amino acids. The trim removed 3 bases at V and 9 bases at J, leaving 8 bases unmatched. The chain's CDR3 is CASSLNRGRLRELFF. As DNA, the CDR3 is TGTGCCAGCAGCTTGAACAGGGGGCGCTTGCGGGAGCTGTTTTTT. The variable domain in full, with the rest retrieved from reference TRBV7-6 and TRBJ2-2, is GAGVSQSPRYKVTKRGQDVALRCDPISGHVSLYWYRQALGQGPEFLTYFNYEAQQDKSGLPNDRFSAERPEGSISTLTIQRTEQRDSAMYRCASSLNRGRLRELFFGEGSRLTVL.

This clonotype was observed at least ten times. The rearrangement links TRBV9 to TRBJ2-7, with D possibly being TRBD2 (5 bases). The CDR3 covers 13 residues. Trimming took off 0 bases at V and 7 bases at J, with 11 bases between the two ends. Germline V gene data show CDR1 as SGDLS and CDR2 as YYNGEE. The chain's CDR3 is CASSVVASTEQYF. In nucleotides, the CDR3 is TGTGCCAGCAGCGTAGTCGCTAGCACTGAGCAGTACTTC. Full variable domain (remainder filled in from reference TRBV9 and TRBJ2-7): DSGVTQTPKHLITATGQRVTLRCSPRSGDLSVYWYQQSLDQGLQFLIQYYNGEERAKGNILERFSAQQFPDLHSELNLSSLELGDSALYFCASSVVASTEQYFGPGTRLTVT.

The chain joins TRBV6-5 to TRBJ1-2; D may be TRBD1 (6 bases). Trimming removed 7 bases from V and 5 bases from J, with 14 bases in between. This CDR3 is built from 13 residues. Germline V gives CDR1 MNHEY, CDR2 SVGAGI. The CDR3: CASIGQSEYGYTF. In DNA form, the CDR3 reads TGTGCCAGCATTGGACAGAGCGAATATGGCTACACCTTC.

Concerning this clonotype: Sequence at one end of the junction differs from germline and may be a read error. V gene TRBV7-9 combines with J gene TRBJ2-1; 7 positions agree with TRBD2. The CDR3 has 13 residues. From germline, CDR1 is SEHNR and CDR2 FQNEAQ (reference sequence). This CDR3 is CASSLARDYEQFF. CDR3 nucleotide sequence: TGTGCCAGCAGCTTAGCGCGGGACTATGAACAGTTCTTC.

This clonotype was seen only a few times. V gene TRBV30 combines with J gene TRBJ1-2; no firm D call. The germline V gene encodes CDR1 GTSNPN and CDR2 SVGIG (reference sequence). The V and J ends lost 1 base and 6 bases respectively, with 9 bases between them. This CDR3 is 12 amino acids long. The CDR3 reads CAWSGGRDGYTF. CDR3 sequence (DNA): TGTGCCTGGAGTGGAGGAAGGGATGGCTACACCTTC.

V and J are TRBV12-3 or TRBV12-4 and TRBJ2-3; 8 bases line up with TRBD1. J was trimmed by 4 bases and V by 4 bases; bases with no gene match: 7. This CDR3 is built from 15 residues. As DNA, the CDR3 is TGTGCCAGCAGTTCCGGACAGGGCAGCGCAGATACGCAGTATTTT. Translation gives CASSSGQGSADTQYF.

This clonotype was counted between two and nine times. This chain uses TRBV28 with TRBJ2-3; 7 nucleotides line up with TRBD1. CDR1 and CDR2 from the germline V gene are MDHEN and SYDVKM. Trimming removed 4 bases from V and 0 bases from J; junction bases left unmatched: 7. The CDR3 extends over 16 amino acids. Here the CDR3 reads CASSSPGTASTDTQYF. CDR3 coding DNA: TGTGCCAGCAGTTCCCCCGGGACAGCTAGCACAGATACGCAGTATTTT.

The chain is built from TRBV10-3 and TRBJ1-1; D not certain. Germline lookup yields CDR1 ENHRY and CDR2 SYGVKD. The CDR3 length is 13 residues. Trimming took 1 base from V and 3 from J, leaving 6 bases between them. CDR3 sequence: CAISEFWDTEAFF. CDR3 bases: TGTGCCATCAGTGAGTTTTGGGACACTGAAGCTTTCTTT.

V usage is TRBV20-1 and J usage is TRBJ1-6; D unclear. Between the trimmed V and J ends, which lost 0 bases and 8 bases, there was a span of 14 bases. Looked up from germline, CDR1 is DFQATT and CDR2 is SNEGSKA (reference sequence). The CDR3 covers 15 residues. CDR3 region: CSARDLGDAYSPLHF. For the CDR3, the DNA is TGCAGTGCTAGAGATCTAGGAGACGCATATTCACCCCTCCACTTT.

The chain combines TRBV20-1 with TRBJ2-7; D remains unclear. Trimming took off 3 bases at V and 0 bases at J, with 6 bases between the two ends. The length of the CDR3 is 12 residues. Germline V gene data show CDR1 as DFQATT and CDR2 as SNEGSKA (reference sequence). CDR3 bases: TGCAGTGCTAGCCATAACTCCTACGAGCAGTACTTC. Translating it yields CSASHNSYEQYF.

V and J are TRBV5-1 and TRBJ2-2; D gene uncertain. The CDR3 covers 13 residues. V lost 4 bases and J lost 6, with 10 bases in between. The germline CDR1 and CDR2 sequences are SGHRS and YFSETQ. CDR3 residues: CASSPLEAGELFF. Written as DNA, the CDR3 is TGCGCCAGCAGCCCCCTTGAAGCCGGGGAGCTGTTTTTT.

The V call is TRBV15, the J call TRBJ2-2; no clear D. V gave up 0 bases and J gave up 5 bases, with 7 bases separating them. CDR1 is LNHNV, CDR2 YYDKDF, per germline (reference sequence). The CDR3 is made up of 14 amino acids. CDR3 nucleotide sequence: TGTGCCACCAGCAGAGATCGAGAGACCGGGGAGCTGTTTTTT. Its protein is CATSRDRETGELFF.

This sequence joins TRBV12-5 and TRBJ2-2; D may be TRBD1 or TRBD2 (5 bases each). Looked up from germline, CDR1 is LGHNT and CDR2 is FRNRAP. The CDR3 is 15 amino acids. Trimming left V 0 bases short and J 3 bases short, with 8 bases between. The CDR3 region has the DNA TGTGCTAGTGGTTTGGTACTAGGGGACACCGGGGAGCTGTTTTTT. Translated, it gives CASGLVLGDTGELFF.

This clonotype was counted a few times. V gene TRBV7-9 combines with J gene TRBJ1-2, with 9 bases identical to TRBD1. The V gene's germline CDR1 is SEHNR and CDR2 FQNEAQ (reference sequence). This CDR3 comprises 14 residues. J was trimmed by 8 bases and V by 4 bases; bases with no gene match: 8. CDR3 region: CASSSDRGFWGYTF. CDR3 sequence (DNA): TGTGCCAGCAGCTCGGACAGGGGATTTTGGGGCTACACCTTC.

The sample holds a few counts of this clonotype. The CDR3, as DNA: TGTGCCAGCGGGAGTTTTGAGGGGGGTGAGCAGTTCTTC. Protein: CASGSFEGGEQFF. The chain links TRBV3-1 to TRBJ2-1; D possibly uses TRBD1 or TRBD2 (6 bases each). V was cut by 8 bases and J by 9 bases, with 17 bases left in between. The CDR3 spans 13 residues. CDR1 and CDR2 from the germline V gene are LGHDT and YNNKEL (reference sequence).